These 32 T cell receptor beta chains were sequenced from one sample in a study of CD8 T cells in Susac syndrome. Reverse transcription of about 0.5 to 1 ug RNA used random hexamers. Using its own MiXCR run on the immunoSEQ multiplex PCR reads, TCRdb lists one record per CDR3 protein. The data contain 150,000 to 250,000 distinct CDR3 sequences, about 96% of them singletons. Sequencing was carried out using CD4+ T cells from PBMCs. The origin of the receptors is a human donor with multiple sclerosis.

The chain employs TRBV30 and TRBJ2-7, with a possible D match to TRBD1 (6 bases). V was cut by 1 base and J by 3 bases, with 13 bases left in between. The CDR3 length is 14 residues. Germline V gene lookup returns CDR1 GTSNPN and CDR2 SVGIG (reference sequence). The CDR3 nucleotides are TGTGCCTGGAGTGGGCAGGGGTTCGGCTACGAGCAGTACTTC. Protein product: CAWSGQGFGYEQYF.

The gene calls are TRBV27 and TRBJ1-1, with unresolved D. Germline assignment: CDR1 MNHEY and CDR2 SMNVEV (reference sequence). Trimming shortened V by 3 bases and J by 1 base, and 6 bases separated the two germline ends. The CDR3 extends over 13 amino acids. CDR3 region: CASSLRPNTEAFF. CDR3 nucleotide sequence: TGTGCCAGCAGTTTGAGGCCGAACACTGAAGCTTTCTTT.

The chain is built from TRBV23-1 and TRBJ1-5; maybe TRBD1 (5 bases). TRBV23-1 qualifies as an ORF whose function is uncertain. Trimming cost V 8 bases and J 0 bases, with 14 bases left between them. The CDR3 is made up of 15 amino acids. The CDR3 region is CASDPGPNSNQPQHF. The CDR3 DNA is TGCGCCAGCGATCCGGGACCTAATAGCAATCAGCCCCAGCATTTT.

The V gene is TRBV29-1, the J gene TRBJ1-5; tentative D call: TRBD1 (5 bases). Germline values: CDR1 SQVTM, CDR2 ANQGSEA. Trimming cost V 5 bases and J 2 bases, with 16 bases left between them. The CDR3 has 15 amino acids. CDR3 DNA sequence: TGCAGCGTTACAGTGGGGCAGGCGGGCAATCAGCCCCAGCATTTT. Its translation: CSVTVGQAGNQPQHF.

The chain combines TRBV3-1 with TRBJ1-5; 9 nucleotides align to TRBD1. Trimming removed 4 bases from V and 5 bases from J; junction bases left unmatched: 6. This CDR3 has 15 amino acids. Germline CDR1 and CDR2: LGHDT and YNNKEL (reference sequence). The CDR3 DNA is TGTGCCAGCAGCCCCGGGACAGGGTTATATCAGCCCCAGCATTTT. Its translation is CASSPGTGLYQPQHF.

J is TRBJ1-1 and V is TRBV29-1; possibly TRBD1 for D (6 bases). The CDR3 is 12 residues long. Trimming stripped 4 bases from V and 8 bases from J, with 14 bases between. Germline V gives CDR1 SQVTM, CDR2 ANQGSEA. The CDR3, as DNA: TGCAGCGTTGCCTCAGGCCAGGGGGAAGCTTTCTTT. Its translation is CSVASGQGEAFF.

The CDR3 here is CASSFEEGSGNQPQHF. DNA for the CDR3: TGTGCCAGCAGTTTCGAGGAGGGTAGCGGCAATCAGCCCCAGCATTTT. The chain joins TRBV6-2 or TRBV6-3 to TRBJ1-5, with D unclear. This CDR3 comprises 16 residues. From germline, CDR1 is MNHEY and CDR2 SVGEGT. Trimming stripped 4 bases from V and 2 bases from J, with 15 bases between.

The J gene is TRBJ1-2, the V gene TRBV7-2; the D is unclear. The CDR3 sequence is 11 residues long. The germline V gene has CDR1 SGHTA and CDR2 FQGNSA. Trimming removed 2 bases at V and 5 bases at J, with 3 bases between. The DNA of the CDR3 is TGTGCCAGCAGCTTATTTTATGGCTACACCTTC. This sequence encodes CASSLFYGYTF.

The V and J genes are TRBV4-2 and TRBJ2-7, with 7 positions matching TRBD2. The CDR3 has 14 amino acids. J lost 6 bases, V lost 2 bases, and 7 bases had no gene match. The germline gives CDR1 LGHNA, CDR2 YNFKEQ. The CDR3 loop reads CASSQRTSEAEQYF. CDR3 DNA sequence: TGTGCCAGCAGCCAAAGGACTAGTGAAGCCGAGCAGTACTTC.

This chain links TRBV9 with TRBJ2-1; TRBD2 is a possible D gene (5 bases). The CDR3 runs 15 residues. The germline CDR1 and CDR2 sequences are SGDLS and YYNGEE. Trimming removed 3 bases from V and 1 base from J, with 11 bases in between. The CDR3 DNA reads as TGTGCCAGCAGCGCCGACCTAGCATCCTACAATGAGCAGTTCTTC. Amino acids: CASSADLASYNEQFF.

The chain employs TRBV6-5 and TRBJ2-7; a weak D match, TRBD1 (5 bases). Germline V gene lookup returns CDR1 MNHEY and CDR2 SVGAGI. CDR3 length equals 16 residues. V lost 2 bases to trimming and J lost 0 bases, with 14 bases between them. The CDR3 loop reads CASSYQSGQLSYEQYF. CDR3 nucleotides: TGTGCCAGCAGTTACCAGTCAGGGCAACTCTCCTACGAGCAGTACTTC.

The chain uses TRBV30 and TRBJ2-3; tentatively, D is TRBD2 (5 bases). The CDR3 covers 13 residues. The V and J ends lost 1 base and 8 bases respectively, with 13 bases between them. Per the germline V gene, CDR1 is GTSNPN and CDR2 is SVGIG (reference sequence). The CDR3 is CAWSDLRRATQYF. The CDR3 DNA reads TGTGCCTGGAGTGACTTGAGGCGGGCTACGCAGTATTTT.

V gene TRBV12-5 combines with J gene TRBJ2-2; 11 nucleotides match TRBD2. Trimming cost V 7 bases and J 6 bases; bases outside gene matches: 7. The CDR3 covers 15 residues. Germline loops: CDR1 LGHNT, CDR2 FRNRAP. The DNA for the CDR3 is TGTGCTAGTGCCTTGACTAGCGGGATCTCCGGGGAGCTGTTTTTT. Protein sequence: CASALTSGISGELFF. The variable domain in full, completed from reference TRBV12-5 and TRBJ2-2, reads DARVTQTPRHKVTEMGQEVTMRCQPILGHNTVFWYRQTMMQGLELLAYFRNRAPLDDSGMPKDRFSAEMPDATLATLKIQPSEPRDSAVYFCASALTSGISGELFFGEGSRLTVL.

The rearrangement joins TRBV20-1 to TRBJ1-2; 7 bases map to TRBD1. Germline assignment: CDR1 DFQATT and CDR2 SNEGSKA (reference sequence). The CDR3 consists of 12 residues. The trim removed 6 bases at V and 4 bases at J, leaving 5 bases unmatched. The chain's CDR3 is CSARDSRYGYTF. CDR3 DNA sequence: TGCAGTGCCCGGGACAGTCGCTATGGCTACACCTTC.

The chain joins TRBV20-1 to TRBJ2-4; D perhaps matches TRBD1 (5 bases). Trimming took 6 bases from V and 4 from J, leaving 13 bases between them. There are 13 residues in the CDR3. CDR1 DFQATT and CDR2 SNEGSKA come from the germline V gene (reference sequence). The CDR3 DNA follows: TGCAGTGCGAAAGACAGAAATAAAAACATTCAGTACTTC. This encodes CSAKDRNKNIQYF.

This rearrangement joins TRBV30 to TRBJ2-5, with D maybe TRBD2 (5 bases). Trimming removed 5 bases at V and 1 base at J, with 11 bases between. The CDR3 has 13 residues. Germline loops: CDR1 GTSNPN, CDR2 SVGIG (reference sequence). The CDR3 DNA reads as TGTGCCTGGGGTCCCAGCGGCCAAGAGACCCAGTACTTC. The encoded protein is CAWGPSGQETQYF.

The chain carries TRBV5-4 and TRBJ2-7; unclear D gene. CDR3 length: 12 amino acids. The germline CDR1 and CDR2 sequences are SGHNT and YYREEE (reference sequence). Trimming took off 2 bases at V and 2 bases at J, with 5 bases between the two ends. The CDR3 coding sequence is TGTGCCAGCAGCTTTAAGGCCTACGAGCAGTACTTC. Protein: CASSFKAYEQYF.

The gene calls are TRBV25-1 and TRBJ2-7, with unresolved D. This CDR3 has 15 residues. The V gene lost 3 bases and the J gene lost 0 bases, with 12 bases spanning the gap. Looked up from germline, CDR1 is MGHDK and CDR2 is SYGVNS. CDR3 DNA sequence: TGTGCCAGCAGTGAGTCCGGATACAGCTCCTACGAGCAGTACTTC. Its translation is CASSESGYSSYEQYF.

The rearrangement links TRBV20-1 to TRBJ1-2; D gene uncertain. This CDR3 is 16 amino acids long. Trimming left V 3 bases short and J 6 bases short, with 23 bases between. Germline CDR1 and CDR2: DFQATT and SNEGSKA (reference sequence). CDR3 bases: TGCAGTGCTAGCGGTCCTCCTCCCCGAAGGGAGGATGGCTACACCTTC. This codes for CSASGPPPRREDGYTF.

This chain links TRBV9 with TRBJ2-1; D perhaps matches TRBD2 (7 bases). The germline gives CDR1 SGDLS, CDR2 YYNGEE. The CDR3 is made up of 12 amino acids. The V gene lost 4 bases and the J gene lost 10 bases, with 12 bases spanning the gap. The CDR3 sequence is CASSPGGREQFF. As DNA, the CDR3 is TGTGCCAGCAGCCCGGGGGGCCGCGAGCAGTTCTTC.

The CDR3 loop reads CSVAGVGTEAFF. CDR3 nucleotides: TGCAGCGTTGCAGGGGTTGGCACTGAAGCTTTCTTT. The gene calls are TRBV29-1 and TRBJ1-1; TRBD1 is a possible D gene (6 bases). The germline CDR1 and CDR2 sequences are SQVTM and ANQGSEA. This CDR3 has 12 residues. V was clipped by 4 bases and J by 4 bases, with 10 bases between them.

The chain joins TRBV29-1 to TRBJ2-1, with D uncertain. The germline CDR1 and CDR2 sequences are SQVTM and ANQGSEA. The CDR3 totals 18 residues. V was cut by 1 base and J by 0 bases, with 19 bases left in between. The CDR3 spells CSVEVGNRQASSYNEQFF. The CDR3 DNA is TGCAGCGTTGAAGTGGGGAACCGACAAGCAAGCTCCTACAATGAGCAGTTCTTC.

This clonotype has just one count. As DNA, the CDR3 is TGTGCCAGCAGCCCAGTTGGGGGGCCTCCTCACAATGAGCAGTTCTTC. Its translation is CASSPVGGPPHNEQFF. J is TRBJ2-1 and V is TRBV7-9; D possibly uses TRBD1 or TRBD2 (6 bases each). Germline CDR1 and CDR2: SEHNR and FQNEAQ (reference sequence). V lost 5 bases, J lost 5 bases, and 19 bases lay in between. The CDR3 contains 16 residues.

The gene calls are TRBV24-1 and TRBJ1-5; D remains unclear. This CDR3 has 14 amino acids. V was cut by 3 bases and J by 5 bases, with 10 bases left in between. Germline V CDR1 and CDR2: KGHDR, SFDVKD. The CDR3 spells CATSDLGPDQPQHF. The CDR3 DNA sequence: TGTGCCACCAGTGATCTGGGCCCCGATCAGCCCCAGCATTTT.

This chain joins TRBV20-1 and TRBJ1-2; D is possibly TRBD1 (5 bases). There are 14 residues in the CDR3. V was shortened by 0 bases and J by 6 bases, with 14 bases between the two germline ends. Germline CDR1 DFQATT, CDR2 SNEGSKA (reference sequence). The DNA of the CDR3 is TGCAGTGCTAGAGATCGGTCCAGGGAGGATGGCTACACCTTC. As protein: CSARDRSREDGYTF.

The gene calls are TRBV4-1 and TRBJ2-3; possibly TRBD1 for D (5 bases). The CDR3 has 16 amino acids. Germline V CDR1 and CDR2: MGHRA, YSYEKL. Trimming removed 0 bases at V and 2 bases at J, with 12 bases between. The CDR3 DNA reads as TGCGCCAGCAGCCAAGAGCCACAGGCATCCACAGATACGCAGTATTTT. This gives the protein CASSQEPQASTDTQYF.

The genes are TRBV12-3 or TRBV12-4 and TRBJ1-2; D not certain. Between the trimmed V and J ends, which lost 1 base and 4 bases, there was a span of 10 bases. The CDR3 sequence is 14 residues long. The CDR3, as DNA: TGTGCCAGCAGTTTAGTTAGGGAGATCTATGGCTACACCTTC. It codes for CASSLVREIYGYTF.

This sequence joins TRBV20-1 and TRBJ1-5, with 7 nucleotides matching TRBD1. The CDR3 sequence is 15 residues long. Germline V gene lookup returns CDR1 DFQATT and CDR2 SNEGSKA (reference sequence). Germline trimming cut 2 bases from V and 0 bases from J; bases unmatched to any gene: 4. CDR3 amino acids: CSARRTGYSNQPQHF. CDR3 nucleotide sequence: TGCAGTGCTAGAAGGACAGGATATAGCAATCAGCCCCAGCATTTT.

This sequence joins TRBV29-1 and TRBJ2-7; no firm D call. This CDR3 is 13 amino acids long. Trimming stripped 4 bases from V and 0 bases from J, with 10 bases between. Germline CDR1 is SQVTM and CDR2 is ANQGSEA. The CDR3 nucleotides read TGCAGCGTTGGAGGCCACCACTCCTACGAGCAGTACTTC. Encoded protein: CSVGGHHSYEQYF.

The chain employs TRBV30 and TRBJ2-3; D remains unclear. The CDR3 runs 12 residues. Germline V gene data show CDR1 as GTSNPN and CDR2 as SVGIG (reference sequence). V lost 5 bases and J lost 4, with 10 bases in between. The CDR3 region is CAWSVRPDTQYF. CDR3 nucleotides: TGTGCCTGGTCCGTTCGACCAGATACGCAGTATTTT.

The chain recombines TRBV5-1 with TRBJ2-7, with 7 nucleotides matching TRBD2. The germline gives CDR1 SGHRS, CDR2 YFSETQ. J gave up 3 bases and V 0 bases, and 3 bases lay outside the gene matches. The CDR3 runs 14 residues. CDR3 loop: CASSLVSGNYEQYF. The DNA for the CDR3 is TGCGCCAGCAGCTTGGTCAGCGGGAACTACGAGCAGTACTTC.

The chain is built from TRBV12-3 or TRBV12-4 and TRBJ1-1; the D gene is possibly TRBD1 (5 bases). Trimming stripped 5 bases from V and 2 bases from J, with 12 bases between. The CDR3 is 14 amino acids. The CDR3 sequence: CASSRTRINTEAFF. CDR3 in DNA: TGTGCCAGCAGTAGGACACGTATTAACACTGAAGCTTTCTTT.